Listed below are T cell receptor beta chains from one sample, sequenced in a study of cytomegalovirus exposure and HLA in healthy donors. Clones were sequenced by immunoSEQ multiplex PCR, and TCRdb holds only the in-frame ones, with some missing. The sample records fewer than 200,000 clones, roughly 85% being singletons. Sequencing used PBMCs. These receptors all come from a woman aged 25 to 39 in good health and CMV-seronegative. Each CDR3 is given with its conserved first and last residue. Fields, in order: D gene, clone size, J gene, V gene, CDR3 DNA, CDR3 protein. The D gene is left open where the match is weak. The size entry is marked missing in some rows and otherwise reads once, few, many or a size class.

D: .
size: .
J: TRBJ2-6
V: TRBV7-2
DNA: TGTGCCAGCAGCTTAGATAATGGGGCCAACGTCCTGACTTTC
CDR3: CASSLDNGANVLTF

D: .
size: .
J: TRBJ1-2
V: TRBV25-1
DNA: TGTGCCAGCAGTGAGGCGACAGCATCGCGAGGCTACACCTTC
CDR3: CASSEATASRGYTF

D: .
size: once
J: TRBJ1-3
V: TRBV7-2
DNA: TGTGCCAGCAGCTTGTCCGGGGGAAACACCATATATTTT
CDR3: CASSLSGGNTIYF

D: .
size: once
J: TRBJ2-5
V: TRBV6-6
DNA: TGTGCCAGCAGTTACTCGACCCGCGGGGGCGGGGAGACCCAGTACTTC
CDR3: CASSYSTRGGGETQYF

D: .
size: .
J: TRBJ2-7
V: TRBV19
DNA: TGTGCCAGTAGTATCCGGGTATACGAAAAGCAGTACTTC
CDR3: CASSIRVYEKQYF

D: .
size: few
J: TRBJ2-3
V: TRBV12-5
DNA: TGTGCTAGTGCCTTGGGGGCAACAGATACGCAGTATTTT
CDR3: CASALGATDTQYF

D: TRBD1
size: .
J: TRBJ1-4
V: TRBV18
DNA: TGTGCCAGCTCACCAAACCCGGACAGGGTTAATGAAAAACTGTTTTTT
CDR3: CASSPNPDRVNEKLFF

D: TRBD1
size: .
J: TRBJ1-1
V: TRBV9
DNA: TGTGCCAGCAGCTCCGGAGCCCCCAGGGGGAAGACTGAAGCTTTCTTT
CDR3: CASSSGAPRGKTEAFF

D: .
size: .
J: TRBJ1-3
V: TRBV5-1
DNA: TGCGCCAGCAGCCAAGACAGAGGAAACACCATATATTTT
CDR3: CASSQDRGNTIYF

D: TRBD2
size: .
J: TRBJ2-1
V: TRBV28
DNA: TGTGCCAGCAGTTTATCCCCCCGGACTAGCGGGAGTGGCGGTGAGCAGTTCTTC
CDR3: CASSLSPRTSGSGGEQFF

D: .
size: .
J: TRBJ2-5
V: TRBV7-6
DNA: TGTGCCAGCAGCTTAGAAGGCAGGATGGGAGAGACCCAGTACTTC
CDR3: CASSLEGRMGETQYF

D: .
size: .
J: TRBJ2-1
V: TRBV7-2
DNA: TGTGCCAGCAGCTTAGCGGCTAGCCGGGGCAATGAGCAGTTCTTC
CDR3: CASSLAASRGNEQFF

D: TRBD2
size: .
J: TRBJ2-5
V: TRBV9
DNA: TGTGCCAGCAGCGTAGGATTAGGGGAGGGTGAAGAGACCCAGTACTTC
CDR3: CASSVGLGEGEETQYF

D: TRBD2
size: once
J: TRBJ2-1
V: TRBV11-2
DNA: TGTGCCAGCAGCTTAGGGGCAGGGAGGGCGCCGACCTACAATGAGCAGTTCTTC
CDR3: CASSLGAGRAPTYNEQFF

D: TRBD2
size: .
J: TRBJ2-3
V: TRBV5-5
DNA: TGTGCCAGCAGCCACACTAGCGGGATCACAGATACGCAGTATTTT
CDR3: CASSHTSGITDTQYF

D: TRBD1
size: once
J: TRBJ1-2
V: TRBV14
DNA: TGTGCCAGCAGCCGGACAGGGGGCATTGGGTATGGCTACACCTTC
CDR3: CASSRTGGIGYGYTF

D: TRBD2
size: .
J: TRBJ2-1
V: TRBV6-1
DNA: TGTGCCAGCAGTGAAGCCACAACTAGCGGGATGGCTAATGAGCAGTTCTTC
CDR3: CASSEATTSGMANEQFF

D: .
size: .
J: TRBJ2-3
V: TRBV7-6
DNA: TGTGCCACTGTAGCCCTAGCACATAGCACAGATACGCAGTATTTT
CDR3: CATVALAHSTDTQYF

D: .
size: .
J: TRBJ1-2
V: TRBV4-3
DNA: TGCGCCAGCAGCCAGGAACAAGGGACAAGCTTTGGCTACACCTTC
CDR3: CASSQEQGTSFGYTF

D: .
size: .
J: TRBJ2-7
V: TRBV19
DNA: TGTGCCAGTAGAGATGGGTCGGGAAGCTCCTACGAGCAGTACTTC
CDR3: CASRDGSGSSYEQYF

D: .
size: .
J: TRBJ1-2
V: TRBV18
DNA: TGTGCCAGCTCGTCTCTCGGGACACCCTATGGCTACACCTTC
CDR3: CASSSLGTPYGYTF

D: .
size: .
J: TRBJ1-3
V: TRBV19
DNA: TGTGCCAGTACCCGTGGGGGGGCCACTGGAAACACCATATATTTT
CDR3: CASTRGGATGNTIYF

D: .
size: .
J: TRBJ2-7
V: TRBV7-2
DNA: TGTGCCAGCAGCTCCCGAGGGGGTTACGAGCAGTACTTC
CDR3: CASSSRGGYEQYF

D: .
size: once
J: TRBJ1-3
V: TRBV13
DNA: TGTGCCAGCAGCTTAGGCGGGGGGGCCGGAAACACCATATATTTT
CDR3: CASSLGGGAGNTIYF

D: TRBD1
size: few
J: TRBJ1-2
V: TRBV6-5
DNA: TGTGCCATCGGGACAGGGGTTGATAATGGCTACACCTTC
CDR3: CAIGTGVDNGYTF

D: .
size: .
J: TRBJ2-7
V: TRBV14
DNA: TGTGCCAGCAGCCTCATCGTCGGGGGAGGGGGAGAGCAGTACTTC
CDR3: CASSLIVGGGGEQYF

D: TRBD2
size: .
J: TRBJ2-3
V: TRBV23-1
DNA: TGCGCCAGCAGAAGGACTAGCGGTGATACGCAGTATTTT
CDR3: CASRRTSGDTQYF

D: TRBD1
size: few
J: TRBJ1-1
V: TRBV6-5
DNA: TGTGCCAGCACCCCGACAGGCGGACAGGGCACTGAAGCTTTCTTT
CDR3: CASTPTGGQGTEAFF

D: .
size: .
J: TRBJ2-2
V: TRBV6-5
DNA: TGTGCCAGCAGTTACTCGACAGGTGCCCCCACCGGGGAGCTGTTTTTT
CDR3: CASSYSTGAPTGELFF

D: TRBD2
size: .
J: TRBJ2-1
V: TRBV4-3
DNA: TGCGCCAGCAGCCAACTCGGACTAGCTGGGGAGGGGCAGTTCTTC
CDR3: CASSQLGLAGEGQFF

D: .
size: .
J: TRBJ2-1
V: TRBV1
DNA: TGCACCAGCAGCCCTAGGACTAGCGGGAGGACCGTCAATGAGCAGTTCTTC
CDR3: CTSSPRTSGRTVNEQFF

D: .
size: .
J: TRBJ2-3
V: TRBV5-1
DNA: TGCGCCAGCAGCTTGGTGGTTAGCGGATCAGATACGCAGTATTTT
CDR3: CASSLVVSGSDTQYF

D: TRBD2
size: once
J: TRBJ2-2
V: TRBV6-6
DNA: TGTGCCAGCAGTACCCACGGGGGAGGGGACACCGGGGAGCTGTTTTTT
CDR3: CASSTHGGGDTGELFF